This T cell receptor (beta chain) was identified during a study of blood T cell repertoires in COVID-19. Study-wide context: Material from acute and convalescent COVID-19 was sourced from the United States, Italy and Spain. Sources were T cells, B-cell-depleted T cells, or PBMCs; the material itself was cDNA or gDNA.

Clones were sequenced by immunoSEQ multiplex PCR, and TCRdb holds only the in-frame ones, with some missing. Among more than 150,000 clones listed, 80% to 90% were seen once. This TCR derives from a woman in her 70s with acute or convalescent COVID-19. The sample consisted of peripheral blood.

CDR3 sequence: CASSSGGVGYTF. Here the CDR3 DNA reads TGTGCCAGCAGTTCAGGAGGGGTCGGCTACACCTTC. The chain employs TRBV25-1 and TRBJ1-2; maybe TRBD1 (5 bases). The CDR3 loop spans 12 amino acids. V dropped 5 bases and J dropped 8 bases, with 12 bases sitting between them. CDR1 MGHDK and CDR2 SYGVNS come from the germline V gene.